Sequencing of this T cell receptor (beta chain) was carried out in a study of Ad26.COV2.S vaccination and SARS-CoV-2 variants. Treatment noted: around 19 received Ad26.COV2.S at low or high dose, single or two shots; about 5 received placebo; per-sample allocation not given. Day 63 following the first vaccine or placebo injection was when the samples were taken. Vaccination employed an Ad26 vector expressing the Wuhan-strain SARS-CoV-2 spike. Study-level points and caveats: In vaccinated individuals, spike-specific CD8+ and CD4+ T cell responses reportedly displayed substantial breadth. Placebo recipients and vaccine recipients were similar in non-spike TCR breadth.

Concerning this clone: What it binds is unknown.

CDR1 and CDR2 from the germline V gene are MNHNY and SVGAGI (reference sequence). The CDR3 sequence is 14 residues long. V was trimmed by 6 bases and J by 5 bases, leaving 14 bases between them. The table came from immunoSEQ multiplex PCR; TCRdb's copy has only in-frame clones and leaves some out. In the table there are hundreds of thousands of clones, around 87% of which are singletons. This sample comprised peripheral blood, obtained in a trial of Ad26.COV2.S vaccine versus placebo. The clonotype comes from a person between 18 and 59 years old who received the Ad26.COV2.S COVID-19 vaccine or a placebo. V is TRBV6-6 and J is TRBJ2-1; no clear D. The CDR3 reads CASSPDGSHNEQFF. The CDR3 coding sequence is TGTGCCAGCAGCCCCGACGGGTCGCACAATGAGCAGTTCTTC.